This T cell receptor (beta chain) was sequenced during a study of T cell changes during pregnancy in multiple sclerosis. TCRdb's copy holds only in-frame clones and misses some; the assay was immunoSEQ multiplex PCR. The repertoire has tens of thousands of clones, under 95% of them found once; the top ten carry around 0.45%. Germline V gene lookup returns CDR1 KGHSH and CDR2 LQKENI. The CDR3 consists of 17 residues. V lost 3 bases and J lost 5; bases outside the gene matches: 12. The V call is TRBV18, the J call TRBJ1-5, with TRBD1 matching 8 bases. The sequence derives from a female donor with multiple sclerosis, enrolled in a pregnancy study. The sequencing here drew on CD4+ T cells from peripheral blood mononuclear cells, taken before pregnancy. In DNA, the CDR3 is TGTGCCAGCTCACCGGGTAGACAGGGGAGAGGTTATCAGCCCCAGCATTTT. Amino acid sequence: CASSPGRQGRGYQPQHF.